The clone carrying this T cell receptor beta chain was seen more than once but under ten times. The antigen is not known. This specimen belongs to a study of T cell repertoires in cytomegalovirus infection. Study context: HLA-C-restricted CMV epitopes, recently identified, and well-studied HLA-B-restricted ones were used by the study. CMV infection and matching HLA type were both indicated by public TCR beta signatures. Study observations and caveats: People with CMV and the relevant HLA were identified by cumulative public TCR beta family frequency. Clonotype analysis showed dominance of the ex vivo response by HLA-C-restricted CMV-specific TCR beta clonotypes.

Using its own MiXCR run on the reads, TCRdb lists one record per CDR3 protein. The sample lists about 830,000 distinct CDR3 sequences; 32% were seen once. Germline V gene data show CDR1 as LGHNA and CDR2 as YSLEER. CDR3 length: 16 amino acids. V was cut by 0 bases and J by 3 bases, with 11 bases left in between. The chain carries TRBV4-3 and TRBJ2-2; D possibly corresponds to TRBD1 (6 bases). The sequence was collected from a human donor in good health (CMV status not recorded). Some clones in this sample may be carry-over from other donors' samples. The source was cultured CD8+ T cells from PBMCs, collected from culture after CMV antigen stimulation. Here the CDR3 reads CASSQDPTGYTGELFF. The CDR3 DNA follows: TGCGCCAGCAGCCAAGATCCGACAGGATACACCGGGGAGCTGTTTTTT.